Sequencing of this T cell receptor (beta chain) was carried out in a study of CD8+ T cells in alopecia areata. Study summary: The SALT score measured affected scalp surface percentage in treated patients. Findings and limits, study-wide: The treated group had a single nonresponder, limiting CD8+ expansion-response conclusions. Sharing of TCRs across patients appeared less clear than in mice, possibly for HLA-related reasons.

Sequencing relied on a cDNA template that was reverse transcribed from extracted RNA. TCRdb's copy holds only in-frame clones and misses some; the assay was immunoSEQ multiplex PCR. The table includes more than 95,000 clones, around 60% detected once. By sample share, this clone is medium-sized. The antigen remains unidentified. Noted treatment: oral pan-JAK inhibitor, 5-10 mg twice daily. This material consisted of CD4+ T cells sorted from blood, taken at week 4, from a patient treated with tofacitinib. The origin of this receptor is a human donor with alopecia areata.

DNA of the CDR3: TGTGCCAGCAGCTTGGTACCGTTTGGGCAAGAGACCCAGTACTTC. As protein: CASSLVPFGQETQYF. The V call is TRBV7-9, the J call TRBJ2-5; no clear D gene. The V end was cut by 3 bases, the J end by 2 bases, with 13 bases between. The CDR3 contains 15 residues. Germline-derived CDR1 and CDR2 are SEHNR and FQNEAQ (reference sequence).